The rows below give T cell receptor beta chains drawn from one sample of a study of HIV-infected patients and healthy controls. MiXCR, run by TCRdb on the 5' RACE reads, gives a single entry per CDR3 protein. The sample shows approximately 9,600 distinct CDR3 sequences, 5.2% of them seen only once. The sequencing here drew on blood, taken before antiretroviral therapy. The source of these receptors is an adult with HIV infection. The CDR3 runs from the conserved cysteine through the conserved F or W. The order of the fields is D gene, clone size, J gene, V gene, CDR3 length, CDR3 protein, CDR3 DNA. D genes are given only for firm matches. For some rows the clone size is stated as once, few or many, or as a class when expanded; others skip it.

-,many,TRBJ1-1,TRBV20-1,14,CSARGGGENTEAFF,TGCAGTGCTAGAGGTGGGGGAGAAAACACTGAAGCTTTCTTT
TRBD2,-,TRBJ2-3,TRBV4-1,18,CASSLGGLAERGTDTQYF,TGCGCCAGCAGCCTAGGAGGGCTAGCGGAAAGGGGCACAGATACGCAGTATTTT
TRBD2,medium-sized,TRBJ2-1,TRBV29-1,13,CSVLAGGRNEQFF,TGCAGCGTGCTAGCGGGAGGTCGAAATGAGCAGTTCTTC
-,many,TRBJ2-1,TRBV6-1,14,CASRWTSTNNEQFF,TGTGCCAGCAGATGGACATCTACGAACAATGAGCAGTTCTTC
TRBD1,many,TRBJ2-2,TRBV27,16,CASSLMGQGAEGELFF,TGTGCCAGCAGTTTAATGGGACAGGGGGCTGAGGGGGAGCTGTTTTTT
-,many,TRBJ1-2,TRBV19,14,CASRQIGGADGYTF,TGTGCCAGTAGGCAAATCGGGGGCGCGGATGGCTACACCTTC
TRBD2,many,TRBJ2-5,TRBV24-1,14,CATSDSREAETQYF,TGTGCCACCAGTGACAGCCGGGAGGCCGAGACCCAGTACTTC
TRBD2,many,TRBJ2-5,TRBV13,16,CASSSRTSGRQETQYF,TGTGCCAGCAGCTCCAGGACTAGCGGGCGCCAAGAGACCCAGTACTTC
TRBD1,-,TRBJ2-5,TRBV7-6,16,CASSDRDSFNGETQYF,TGTGCCAGCAGCGATCGGGACAGCTTCAACGGAGAGACCCAGTACTTC
-,-,TRBJ2-3,TRBV28,16,CASSFPETEPRDTQYF,TGTGCCAGCAGTTTCCCCGAGACAGAGCCTAGGGATACGCAGTATTTT
-,medium-sized,TRBJ2-1,TRBV5-5,16,CASSFGVGLSYNEQFF,TGTGCCAGCAGCTTTGGGGTGGGACTGTCCTACAATGAGCAGTTCTTC
-,medium-sized,TRBJ2-3,TRBV27,14,CASSPRDFPDTQYF,TGTGCCAGCAGTCCCAGGGACTTCCCAGATACGCAGTATTTT
-,many,TRBJ1-2,TRBV29-1,14,CSVTDRQLNYGYTF,TGCAGCGTTACGGACAGACAACTTAACTATGGCTACACCTTC
TRBD2,few,TRBJ2-5,TRBV28,16,CASSPGTSGGEETQYF,TGTGCCAGCAGTCCGGGGACTAGCGGGGGCGAGGAGACCCAGTACTTC
TRBD1,-,TRBJ2-2,TRBV27,16,CASSSDRVVGLGELFF,TGTGCCAGCAGCTCCGACAGGGTGGTTGGACTCGGGGAGCTGTTTTTT
-,few,TRBJ2-5,TRBV3-1,17,CASSPPKTLLAKETQYF,TGTGCCAGCAGCCCGCCCAAAACCCTCCTGGCCAAAGAGACCCAGTACTTC
TRBD2,many,TRBJ2-2,TRBV27,15,CASSNRDYYTGELFF,TGTGCCAGCAGTAACCGGGACTACTACACCGGGGAGCTGTTTTTT
-,many,TRBJ2-4,TRBV12-3/TRBV12-4,16,CASSLAQGEAGNIQYF,TGTGCCAGCAGTTTAGCGCAAGGGGAAGCAGGAAACATTCAGTACTTC
TRBD2,many,TRBJ2-1,TRBV7-2,14,CASQRGTSYNEQFF,TGTGCCAGCCAGCGGGGGACCTCCTACAATGAGCAGTTCTTC
-,many,TRBJ2-3,TRBV29-1,15,CSVEVGPGGTDTQYF,TGCAGCGTTGAAGTTGGGCCAGGGGGCACAGATACGCAGTATTTT